What follows is one T cell receptor beta chain and its context. CDR3 length: 15 residues. The V gene's germline CDR1 is LNHNV and CDR2 YYDKDF (reference sequence). The V gene end was trimmed by 8 bases and the J gene end by 10 bases; junction bases not matched to a gene: 14. This entry belongs to a study of CD8+ T cells in alopecia areata. It was from alopecia areata patients that lesional scalp punch biopsies and peripheral blood were collected. The sorting of PBMCs gave CD4+ and CD8+ T cells. Sequencing relied on a cDNA template that was reverse transcribed from extracted RNA. Repertoires were generated with immunoSEQ multiplex PCR, while TCRdb's copy carries only in-frame clones and drops some. The table records 130,000 or so clones, 49% of them present only once.

Source: CD8+ T cells sorted from blood, taken at week 0. The source of this sequence is a human donor with alopecia areata. The chain links TRBV15 to TRBJ1-6; 7 bases are a match to TRBD1. The CDR3 sequence: CATAAHRGRDSPLHF. The CDR3 nucleotides read TGTGCCACCGCCGCCCACAGGGGTAGGGACTCACCCCTCCACTTT.